These 12 T cell receptor beta chains came from one sample sequenced in a study of blood T cell repertoires in COVID-19. The protocol was immunoSEQ multiplex PCR, while the TCRdb copy is restricted to in-frame clones and leaves out a portion. The profile shows 90,000 to 120,000 clones, around nine tenths of them singletons. Sequencing was performed on peripheral blood. Receptors were obtained from a human donor in a cohort sampled during active COVID-19.

The chain links TRBV29-1 to TRBJ1-1; D unresolved. The ends were cut back, 4 bases at V and 11 bases at J, with 14 bases in the middle. Per germline, CDR1 SQVTM and CDR2 ANQGSEA. The CDR3 is 11 residues long. The CDR3 region is CSVGAHGEAFF. CDR3 DNA: TGCAGCGTTGGGGCCCATGGGGAGGCTTTCTTT.

The rearrangement joins TRBV2 to TRBJ2-7; possibly TRBD2 for D (5 bases). The germline V and J ends were trimmed by 6 bases and 3 bases, with 6 bases remaining between them. Germline V CDR1 and CDR2: SNHLY, FYNNEI. This CDR3 is built from 11 residues. The CDR3 nucleotides read TGTGCCAGCAGCCGGGGCTACGAGCAGTACTTC. It is translated as CASSRGYEQYF.

The chain carries TRBV7-9 and TRBJ1-1, with TRBD1 matching over 9 bases. This CDR3 is built from 18 residues. V lost 5 bases and J lost 1; bases outside the gene matches: 14. Germline V gene sequence: CDR1 SEHNR, CDR2 FQNEAQ (reference sequence). In DNA, the CDR3 is TGTGCCAGCAGCCACGCATATATAACAGGGGGCGGGAACACTGAAGCTTTCTTT. This translates into CASSHAYITGGGNTEAFF.

This clone was detected once. The V and J genes are TRBV7-2 and TRBJ2-3; the D gene is possibly TRBD2 (7 bases). The CDR3 has 17 amino acids. V lost 6 bases and J 2 bases, leaving 21 bases between the germline ends. The germline V gene has CDR1 SGHTA and CDR2 FQGNSA. CDR3 DNA sequence: TGTGCCAGCAGAACTCGCTCTGGGGGGGGGCTCACAGATACGCAGTATTTT. It encodes CASRTRSGGGLTDTQYF. The whole variable domain, remainder taken from reference TRBV7-2 and TRBJ2-3, is GAGVSQSPSNKVTEKGKDVELRCDPISGHTALYWYRQSLGQGLEFLIYFQGNSAPDKSGLPSDRFSAERTGGSVSTLTIQRTQQEDSAVYLCASRTRSGGGLTDTQYFGPGTRLTVL.

The V gene is TRBV25-1, the J gene TRBJ2-1, with 10 bases identical to TRBD2. V trimming: 8 bases; J trimming: 7 bases; junction bases outside the gene matches: 8. CDR1 and CDR2 (germline): MGHDK, SYGVNS. This CDR3 has 14 amino acids. CDR3 sequence reads: CASFSGGPGNEQFF. The CDR3 DNA is TGTGCCAGCTTTAGCGGGGGGCCGGGAAATGAGCAGTTCTTC.

This chain links TRBV6-5 with TRBJ1-2; D possibly corresponds to TRBD1 (6 bases). CDR3 length: 13 residues. From germline, CDR1 is MNHEY and CDR2 SVGAGI. V was clipped by 2 bases and J by 7 bases, with 11 bases between them. The CDR3 DNA follows: TGTGCCAGCAGTTACGGGGGCCGAGGTGGCTACACCTTC. Protein: CASSYGGRGGYTF.

The V gene is TRBV6-5, the J gene TRBJ2-3, with D unclear. Trimming removed 6 bases from V and 0 bases from J, with 7 bases in between. Per the germline V gene, CDR1 is MNHEY and CDR2 is SVGAGI. CDR3 size: 13 residues. CDR3 sequence: CASRAQSTDTQYF. CDR3 nucleotide sequence: TGTGCCAGCAGAGCACAGAGCACAGATACGCAGTATTTT.

The chain employs TRBV25-1 and TRBJ2-7, with 13 bases aligning to TRBD2. CDR1 is MGHDK and CDR2 is SYGVNS in the germline V gene. The V segment lost 5 bases and the J segment 7 bases; nucleotides outside the gene matches: 8. The CDR3 length is 15 residues. Here the CDR3 DNA reads TGTGCCAGCAGTTCTCCAGGACTAGCGGGAGAGGAGCAGTACTTC. This translates into CASSSPGLAGEEQYF.

CDR3 region: CASSPDRRAYNEQFF. DNA for the CDR3: TGTGCCAGCAGCCCGGACAGACGTGCCTACAATGAGCAGTTCTTC. The V call is TRBV11-2, the J call TRBJ2-1; TRBD1 might be the D (6 bases). The CDR3 totals 15 residues. Per the germline V gene, CDR1 is SGHAT and CDR2 is FQNNGV. The V end lost 5 bases, the J end lost 2 bases, and 13 bases lay between the germline ends.

The V call is TRBV5-1, the J call TRBJ1-1; TRBD1 aligns across 9 bases. The CDR3 length is 14 residues. Germline V gene sequence: CDR1 SGHRS, CDR2 YFSETQ. With 7 bases clipped from V and 6 bases from J, the junction kept 10 bases outside the gene matches. The CDR3 protein is CASGVGTGFSEAFF. The DNA for the CDR3 is TGCGCCAGCGGGGTGGGGACAGGGTTCTCTGAAGCTTTCTTT.

The V call is TRBV7-9, the J call TRBJ1-1; the D gene is possibly TRBD1 (6 bases). The germline gives CDR1 SEHNR, CDR2 FQNEAQ (reference sequence). Trimming removed 1 base from V and 1 base from J, with 13 bases in between. The CDR3 totals 16 residues. CDR3 protein: CASSLGGGRENTEAFF. The CDR3 DNA reads TGTGCCAGCAGCTTAGGAGGGGGGAGGGAGAACACTGAAGCTTTCTTT.

The chain couples TRBV3-1 (or the pseudogene TRBV3-2) to TRBJ1-2; 8 bases agree with TRBD1. Unmatched junction bases numbered 14, after V lost 8 bases and J lost 6 bases. CDR1 is LGHDT, CDR2 YNNKEL, per germline (reference sequence). The CDR3 consists of 15 residues. The CDR3 DNA sequence: TGTGCCAGCCACCAGGAGGGACAGGAGCTTGATGGCTACACCTTC. It encodes CASHQEGQELDGYTF.